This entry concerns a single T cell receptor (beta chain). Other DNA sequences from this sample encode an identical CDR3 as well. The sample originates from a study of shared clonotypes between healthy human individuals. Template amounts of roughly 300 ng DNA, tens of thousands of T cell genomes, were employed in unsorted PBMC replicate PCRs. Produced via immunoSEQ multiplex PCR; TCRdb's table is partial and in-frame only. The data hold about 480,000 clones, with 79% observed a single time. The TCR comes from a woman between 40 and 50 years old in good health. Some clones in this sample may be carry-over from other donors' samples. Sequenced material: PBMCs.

CDR3 in amino acids: CASSLGTSGSNEQFF. The DNA for the CDR3 is TGCGCCAGCAGCTTAGGGACTAGCGGGAGTAATGAGCAGTTCTTC. J is TRBJ2-1 and V is TRBV5-1; 14 positions match TRBD2. Germline V lookup: CDR1 SGHRS, CDR2 YFSETQ. Germline trimming cut 2 bases from V and 7 bases from J; bases unmatched to any gene: 2. CDR3 length equals 15 residues.